Listed below are T cell receptor beta chains from one sample, sequenced in a study of T cell therapy after organ transplantation. The repertoire was sequenced with immunoSEQ multiplex PCR; TCRdb's copy has only in-frame clones and lacks some. The sample yields under 3,500 clones, around 74% seen once. Their antigen targets remain unknown. Here the sequenced sample was CD8+ T cells from blood, taken after autologous CMV-specific T cell therapy. The receptors shown here come from a human patient who had received a solid organ transplant and had CMV disease. Some T cells may have come from the graft donor. Both conserved end residues are part of each CDR3. The D gene is left open where the match is weak. Size tells how often a clone was seen (once, few, many) or the class of an expanded clone, and some rows leave it out.

>NA|NA|TRBV7-9|TRBJ2-1
TGTGCCAGCAGCCCGCCAAGGTTCAGTGAGCAGTTCTTC
CASSPPRFSEQFF
>NA|NA|TRBV1|TRBJ1-2
TGCACCAGCAGACGCTACAGTTTGCGAAAGACCTATGGCTACACCTTC
CTSRRYSLRKTYGYTF
>NA|NA|TRBV30|TRBJ2-5
TGTGCCTGGGGGGGGGCAACTCGCCGGTTGGAGACCCAGTACTTC
CAWGGATRRLETQYF
>TRBD1|NA|TRBV4-1|TRBJ2-2
TGCGCCAGCAGCCTTGGACAGGGAGACACCGGGGAGCTGTTTTTT
CASSLGQGDTGELFF
>NA|NA|TRBV5-6|TRBJ2-1
TGTGCCAGCGGGAAGACACCCATCTCCTACAATGAGCAGTTCTTC
CASGKTPISYNEQFF
>NA|NA|TRBV27|TRBJ2-1
TGTGCCAGCAGTCCACCTCCGCCGGATGAGCAGTTCTTC
CASSPPPPDEQFF
>NA|NA|TRBV6-6|TRBJ2-5
TGTGCCAGCTGGGAGCAGCCGCAAGAGACCCAGTACTTC
CASWEQPQETQYF
>NA|large|TRBV27|TRBJ2-7
TGTGCCAGCAGTTTAAGTGCGAGTCCGGAGAGGGACGAGCAGTACTTC
CASSLSASPERDEQYF
>NA|NA|TRBV29-1|TRBJ2-7
TGCAGCGTGATAATCGGGTTGGGCGAGCAGTACTTC
CSVIIGLGEQYF
>NA|few|TRBV7-2|TRBJ1-1
TGTGCCAGCAGCTTAAGTGAGGTTGGGAACACTGAAGCTTTCTTT
CASSLSEVGNTEAFF
>TRBD2|NA|TRBV7-9|TRBJ2-7
TGTGCCAGCAGCTTAGTGTCGGGGGGCTACGAGCAGTACTTC
CASSLVSGGYEQYF
>TRBD1|once|TRBV27|TRBJ2-2
TGTGCCAGCAGTCCGCAGGGGGCCGGGGAGCTGTTTTTT
CASSPQGAGELFF
>NA|once|TRBV7-9|TRBJ1-2
TGTGCCAGCAGCTTAGCGTCGGGCGAGGCTAACTATGGCTACACCTTC
CASSLASGEANYGYTF
>NA|NA|TRBV7-2|TRBJ2-5
TGTGCCAGCAGCTTAGTCCTGGCAGGGCCCCAAGAGACCCAGTACTTC
CASSLVLAGPQETQYF
>TRBD2|NA|TRBV27|TRBJ2-1
TGTGCCAGCACCGAACTAGCGGGAGGGATCAATGAGCAGTTCTTC
CASTELAGGINEQFF
>TRBD1|NA|TRBV10-3|TRBJ2-1
TGTGCCATCAGCCGGGACAGCTCCTACAATGAGCAGTTCTTC
CAISRDSSYNEQFF
>NA|few|TRBV9|TRBJ2-7
TGTGCCAGCAGCGTAGGGTCGGCCGCCTACGAGCAGTACTTC
CASSVGSAAYEQYF
>NA|few|TRBV21-1|TRBJ2-2
TGTGCCAGCAAGAGGCGGATGAACACCGGGGAGCTGTTTTTT
CASKRRMNTGELFF
>TRBD2|NA|TRBV30|TRBJ2-5
TGTGCCTGGAGAGGACTAGCGGGTCCCCAAGAGACCCAGTACTTC
CAWRGLAGPQETQYF
>NA|NA|TRBV5-1|TRBJ2-1
TGCGCCAGCAGCTTGGGGTCCTTGGGATTGGGCTACAATGAGCAGTTCTTC
CASSLGSLGLGYNEQFF
>NA|hyperexpanded|TRBV7-9|TRBJ1-2
TGTGCCAGCAGCTTATACAGTGGCTACACCTTC
CASSLYSGYTF
>NA|NA|TRBV21-1|TRBJ2-3
TGTGCCAGCAGCAAAGGGACTGATCAGGTGTGCTCGGATACGCAGTATTTT
CASSKGTDQVCSDTQYF
>NA|NA|TRBV19|TRBJ2-6
TGTGCCAGTGCGTTCGAGGTGTCTGGGGCCAACGTCCTGACTTTC
CASAFEVSGANVLTF
>TRBD1|NA|TRBV7-3|TRBJ2-3
TGTGCCAGCAGCAGGACAGGGTACATGGATACGCAGTATTTT
CASSRTGYMDTQYF
>NA|NA|TRBV7-9|TRBJ1-2
TGTGCCATAAACTCCGGGACCCCCGGGTATGGCTACACCTTC
CAINSGTPGYGYTF
>NA|NA|TRBV6-5|TRBJ2-3
TGTGCCAGCAGTTACTCCCAATCGGGTGCCACAGATACGCAGTATTTT
CASSYSQSGATDTQYF
>TRBD2|NA|TRBV11-2|TRBJ2-3
TGTGCCAGCAGCCTGGGACTAGCGGGAGTTCTCTACACAGATACGCAGTATTTT
CASSLGLAGVLYTDTQYF
>TRBD1|NA|TRBV4-3|TRBJ1-2
TGCGCCAGCAGCCAAGTGGCAGGGGGAGACTATGGCTACACCTTC
CASSQVAGGDYGYTF
>TRBD1|NA|TRBV13|TRBJ1-4
TGTGCCAGCAGCTCCCGACCCGGGACAGCTCCTAATGAAAAACTGTTTTTT
CASSSRPGTAPNEKLFF
>TRBD2|NA|TRBV4-2|TRBJ2-7
TGTGCCAGCAGCCAAGACCTGGGGACTAGCGGAGGCTCCTACGAGCAGTACTTC
CASSQDLGTSGGSYEQYF
>NA|few|TRBV7-3|TRBJ1-2
TGTGCCAGCAGCTTATCGTACGAAAGACTCTATGGCTACACCTTC
CASSLSYERLYGYTF
>NA|once|TRBV29-1|TRBJ2-7
TGCAGCGTTGTGGGGGGCAAGTTGAGCTCCTACGAGCAGTACTTC
CSVVGGKLSSYEQYF
>NA|NA|TRBV7-3|TRBJ1-2
TGTGCCAGCAGCCCTAGCCCCACAGATGGCTACACCTTC
CASSPSPTDGYTF
>TRBD1|NA|TRBV13|TRBJ2-2
TGTGCCAGCAGCGACGGGACAGGGCCCGGGGAGCTGTTTTTT
CASSDGTGPGELFF
>NA|NA|TRBV6-1|TRBJ2-5
TGTGCCAGCAGCGATAGTCTCCGCGGGACCCAGTACTTC
CASSDSLRGTQYF
>TRBD2|NA|TRBV5-5|TRBJ2-1
TGTGCCAGCAGCTTGAGCACTAGCGGGAGCGGTGAGCAGTTCTTC
CASSLSTSGSGEQFF
>NA|once|TRBV4-1|TRBJ2-1
TGCGCCAGCAGCCAAGATCGAACAGGTCCTAATGAGCAGTTCTTC
CASSQDRTGPNEQFF
>TRBD1|NA|TRBV7-8|TRBJ1-2
TGTGCCAGCGCAGAAACCGGGACAGGAAACTACTATGGCTACACCTTC
CASAETGTGNYYGYTF
>TRBD1|medium-sized|TRBV7-6|TRBJ2-2
TGTGCCAGCAGCACCGGACAGGGAGACACCGGGGAGCTGTTTTTT
CASSTGQGDTGELFF
>NA|NA|TRBV30|TRBJ1-2
TGTGCCTGGGAGGACGGAGCTAACTATGGCTACACCTTC
CAWEDGANYGYTF
>NA|NA|TRBV30|TRBJ2-7
TGTGCCTGGGGGTCTCTAGGGGACGACGAGCAGTACTTC
CAWGSLGDDEQYF
>TRBD2|medium-sized|TRBV10-3|TRBJ2-1
TGTGCCATCAATCAGGCGGGGGGTAGCTCCTACAATGAGCAGTTCTTC
CAINQAGGSSYNEQFF